A single sample gave rise to the 32 T cell receptor beta chains below, sequenced in a study of OX40 agonist ivuxolimab in advanced cancers. Clones were read by immunoSEQ multiplex PCR, and TCRdb kept only the in-frame ones, dropping some. The data hold 70,000 to 85,000 clones, with over 90% observed a single time. The sequencing used CD4+ or CD8+ T cells sorted from blood, collected in a trial of the OX40 agonist ivuxolimab. All receptors derive from an adult with an advanced solid tumor such as melanoma, head and neck, liver or kidney cancer.

A word on this clone: Additional DNA sequences in this sample encode the identical CDR3. The rearrangement joins TRBV7-9 to TRBJ2-3; D not certain. The CDR3 totals 11 residues. The germline CDR1 and CDR2 sequences are SEHNR and FQNEAQ (reference sequence). The germline V and J ends were trimmed by 2 bases and 6 bases, with 3 bases remaining between them. The CDR3 loop is CASSLTDTQYF. The CDR3 DNA is TGTGCCAGCAGCTTAACGGATACGCAGTATTTT.

This clone has a single count. V is TRBV21-1 and J is TRBJ2-3; the D call in the table, TRBD2, was not verified against the DNA. TRBV21-1 is flagged as a pseudogene. The CDR3 covers 21 residues. The CDR3 DNA sequence: TGTGCCAGCAGCAGAGAAACAGCTATACCGGGACTAGGGGTGGGCACAGATACGCAGTATTTT. Translated: CASSRETAIPGLGVGTDTQYF.

V is TRBV6-6 and J is TRBJ2-7, with TRBD2 matching over 7 bases. This CDR3 has 15 amino acids. CDR1 MNHNY and CDR2 SVGAGI come from the germline V gene (reference sequence). With 4 bases clipped from V and 0 bases from J, the junction kept 6 bases outside the gene matches. CDR3 region: CASSSRGSPSYEQYF. CDR3 in DNA: TGTGCCAGCAGTTCTCGCGGGAGTCCCTCCTACGAGCAGTACTTC.

In this sample, this clone turned up once. This chain uses TRBV2 with TRBJ2-4, with 7 bases that match TRBD2. The CDR3 consists of 14 residues. Trimming removed 4 bases from V and 2 bases from J; junction bases left unmatched: 2. From germline, CDR1 is SNHLY and CDR2 FYNNEI. The CDR3 DNA sequence: TGTGCCAGCAGTGCGAGCGGGACCAAAAACATTCAGTACTTC. Its protein is CASSASGTKNIQYF.

This chain connects TRBV5-5 to TRBJ2-7; D unclear. The CDR3 spans 13 residues. The germline gives CDR1 SGHKS, CDR2 YYEKEE (reference sequence). Trimming removed 2 bases at V and 3 bases at J, with 9 bases between. CDR3 DNA: TGTGCCAGCAGCTTTTACAGCATCTACGAGCAGTACTTC. Protein: CASSFYSIYEQYF.

V and J are TRBV9 and TRBJ2-5; D gene ambiguous. Looked up from germline, CDR1 is SGDLS and CDR2 is YYNGEE. Trimming stripped 0 bases from V and 5 bases from J, with 8 bases between. The CDR3 is 13 amino acids. CDR3 in amino acids: CASSVDALETQYF. CDR3 nucleotide sequence: TGTGCCAGCAGCGTAGATGCACTCGAGACCCAGTACTTC.

The V gene is TRBV9, the J gene TRBJ2-2, with TRBD1 identical over 9 bases. This CDR3 has 15 amino acids. V trimming: 5 bases; J trimming: 7 bases; junction bases outside the gene matches: 9. The germline V gene has CDR1 SGDLS and CDR2 YYNGEE. The CDR3 loop reads CASRGQGRYNGELFF. The CDR3 nucleotides are TGTGCCAGCAGGGGACAGGGACGGTATAACGGGGAGCTGTTTTTT.

The chain recombines TRBV4-2 with TRBJ2-2; 11 positions match TRBD2. The CDR3 totals 17 residues. The J segment lost 4 bases and the V segment lost 1 base, leaving 5 bases of the junction unmatched. Germline values: CDR1 LGHNA, CDR2 YNFKEQ. The CDR3, as DNA: TGTGCCAGCAGCCAAGGGATAGCGGGAGGGGCCACCGGGGAGCTGTTTTTT. It translates to CASSQGIAGGATGELFF.

The chain combines TRBV2 with TRBJ2-7; D perhaps matches TRBD2 (6 bases). The V gene lost 6 bases and the J gene lost 2 bases, with 17 bases spanning the gap. The CDR3 runs to 15 residues. CDR1 is SNHLY and CDR2 is FYNNEI in the germline V gene. The CDR3, as DNA: TGTGCCAGCAGCCATCCGGGACTGGAAACCTACGAGCAGTACTTC. Translation gives CASSHPGLETYEQYF.

V is TRBV28 and J is TRBJ2-3; the D gene is possibly TRBD2 (6 bases). This CDR3 contains 11 residues. Germline CDR1 reads MDHEN; CDR2 reads SYDVKM. Deletions cut 6 bases from V and 13 bases from J, with 14 bases between. The CDR3 region has the DNA TGTGCCAGCAGGATACTAGCAGAGGAGTATTTT. Its protein product is CASRILAEEYF.

The chain has TRBV13 and TRBJ2-7, with D hard to call. This CDR3 contains 13 residues. Germline CDR1 reads PRHDT; CDR2 reads FYEKMQ (reference sequence). V was cut by 4 bases and J by 3 bases, with 10 bases left in between. As DNA, the CDR3 is TGTGCCAGCAGCTCCGCGGTCAGCTACGAGCAGTACTTC. This encodes CASSSAVSYEQYF.

The V gene is TRBV6-5, the J gene TRBJ1-4; TRBD1 might be the D (5 bases). Trimming shortened V by 0 bases and J by 13 bases, and 18 bases separated the two germline ends. CDR1 and CDR2 (germline): MNHEY, SVGAGI. This CDR3 has 15 amino acids. CDR3 residues: CASSYSFGTSNLLFF. CDR3 bases: TGTGCCAGCAGTTACTCTTTCGGGACCTCTAACTTACTGTTTTTT.

This chain joins TRBV5-1 and TRBJ2-1, with 8 bases lining up with TRBD1. Trimming at V came to 4 bases and at J to 7 bases, leaving 7 bases not matched to a gene. The CDR3 runs to 14 residues. Germline values: CDR1 SGHRS, CDR2 YFSETQ. CDR3 protein: CASSLTGGRNEQFF. DNA of the CDR3: TGCGCCAGCAGCCTTACAGGGGGGCGTAATGAGCAGTTCTTC.

The chain combines TRBV10-3 with TRBJ2-5; 7 bases are shared with TRBD2. CDR1 is ENHRY and CDR2 is SYGVKD in the germline V gene. Trimming removed 4 bases from V and 9 bases from J; junction bases left unmatched: 8. The CDR3 length is 13 residues. DNA for the CDR3: TGTGCCATCAGTGGTGGTCCTGCGGGGGCCCAGTACTTC. Amino acid sequence: CAISGGPAGAQYF.

This sequence joins TRBV27 and TRBJ2-6; D may be TRBD1 (5 bases). Germline CDR1 is MNHEY and CDR2 is SMNVEV (reference sequence). The CDR3 has 17 amino acids. Trimming took 8 bases from V and 0 from J, leaving 17 bases between them. CDR3: CASGLIGVSSGANVLTF. In nucleotides, the CDR3 is TGTGCCAGCGGCCTCATAGGGGTCAGCTCTGGGGCCAACGTCCTGACTTTC.

The chain recombines TRBV5-5 with TRBJ2-3; D uncertain. V lost 4 bases and J lost 2, with 8 bases in between. The CDR3 runs 13 residues. Germline CDR1 SGHKS, CDR2 YYEKEE (reference sequence). CDR3 nucleotides: TGTGCCAGCAGCCAATCAGACACAGATACGCAGTATTTT. It is translated as CASSQSDTDTQYF.

V usage is TRBV11-2 and J usage is TRBJ2-5, with D tentatively TRBD2 (8 bases). Germline V gene lookup returns CDR1 SGHAT and CDR2 FQNNGV. V was shortened by 6 bases and J by 5 bases, with 16 bases between the two germline ends. The length of the CDR3 is 14 residues. The CDR3 is CASSSGRGHETQYF. The CDR3 nucleotides are TGTGCCAGCAGTTCCGGGAGGGGGCACGAGACCCAGTACTTC.

The chain is built from TRBV27 and TRBJ1-5; D perhaps matches TRBD1 (5 bases). The CDR3 length is 14 residues. V lost 4 bases to trimming and J lost 1 base, with 8 bases between them. Germline V gene lookup returns CDR1 MNHEY and CDR2 SMNVEV (reference sequence). CDR3 protein: CASSWAGSNQPQHF. The DNA of the CDR3 is TGTGCCAGCAGTTGGGCAGGGAGCAATCAGCCCCAGCATTTT.

J is TRBJ1-2 and V is TRBV28; D is unclear. This CDR3 is 15 amino acids long. In germline, CDR1 is MDHEN, CDR2 SYDVKM. Trimming took off 6 bases at V and 1 base at J, with 15 bases between the two ends. CDR3 in DNA: TGTGCCAGCAGCCCCACCCGCCGGCTTAACTATGGCTACACCTTC. The encoded protein is CASSPTRRLNYGYTF.

This clone was observed once. The rearrangement joins TRBV2 to TRBJ2-1; TRBD2 is a possible D gene (5 bases). Germline V gene data show CDR1 as SNHLY and CDR2 as FYNNEI. The V gene lost 8 bases and the J gene lost 1 base, with 18 bases spanning the gap. This CDR3 spans 16 amino acids. This CDR3 reads CASRSRLTDSYNEQFF. In nucleotides, the CDR3 is TGTGCCAGCCGAAGCCGACTAACCGATTCCTACAATGAGCAGTTCTTC.

The chain employs TRBV7-9 and TRBJ2-7, with D perhaps TRBD1 (6 bases). Deletions cut 5 bases from V and 2 bases from J, with 13 bases between. CDR1 and CDR2 (germline): SEHNR, FQNEAQ (reference sequence). The CDR3 extends over 14 amino acids. The CDR3 nucleotides read TGTGCCAGCAGCCCGACAGGTCAACCCTACGAGCAGTACTTC. It translates to CASSPTGQPYEQYF.

V and J are TRBV19 and TRBJ1-5; D uncertain. Germline V gene lookup returns CDR1 LNHDA and CDR2 SQIVND (reference sequence). With 3 bases removed from V and 4 bases from J, the gap between germline ends came to 4 bases. This CDR3 has 12 amino acids. The CDR3 reads CASSIENQPQHF. The CDR3 DNA is TGTGCCAGTAGTATCGAAAATCAGCCCCAGCATTTT.

The genes are TRBV5-1 and TRBJ2-3; TRBD2 agrees at 11 bases. Per the germline V gene, CDR1 is SGHRS and CDR2 is YFSETQ. The trim removed 7 bases at V and 1 base at J, leaving 14 bases unmatched. This CDR3 contains 18 residues. CDR3 DNA sequence: TGCGCCAGCCGTAGGGTCGCTAGCGGGAGGCTTGGCACAGATACGCAGTATTTT. This gives the protein CASRRVASGRLGTDTQYF.

V is TRBV9 and J is TRBJ1-1, with 8 bases lining up with TRBD1. CDR3 length equals 16 residues. CDR1 and CDR2 (germline): SGDLS, YYNGEE. V dropped 3 bases and J dropped 8; count of bases not matched to a gene: 15. CDR3 loop: CASSGGQGVSTKEAFF. The DNA of the CDR3 is TGTGCCAGCAGCGGCGGACAGGGTGTCTCCACCAAAGAAGCTTTCTTT.

V is TRBV23-1 and J is TRBJ1-5, with D unresolved. TRBV23-1 is filed as an ORF, its function uncertain. The CDR3 runs 15 residues. The ends were cut back, 0 bases at V and 2 bases at J, with 8 bases in the middle. The CDR3 DNA is TGCGCCAGCAGTCAATCGGTTCACGGCAATCAGCCCCAGCATTTT. Translation gives CASSQSVHGNQPQHF.

J is TRBJ2-2 and V is TRBV5-1; D is uncertain. This CDR3 has 15 amino acids. Germline values: CDR1 SGHRS, CDR2 YFSETQ. V was clipped by 0 bases and J by 6 bases, with 12 bases between them. CDR3 DNA sequence: TGCGCCAGCAGCTTGGAACTCGACCTCGCCGGGGAGCTGTTTTTT. Protein: CASSLELDLAGELFF.

The rearrangement uses TRBV6-5 and TRBJ2-7; TRBD1 might be the D (5 bases). Trimming stripped 0 bases from V and 1 base from J, with 10 bases between. The germline gives CDR1 MNHEY, CDR2 SVGAGI. The CDR3 spans 15 residues. The DNA of the CDR3 is TGTGCCAGCAGTTACTCTTTGTCAGGGTCCTACGAGCAGTACTTC. Protein product: CASSYSLSGSYEQYF.

The genes are TRBV11-3 and TRBJ1-1; no clear D gene. V gave up 1 base and J gave up 0 bases, with 12 bases separating them. Per germline, CDR1 SGHNT and CDR2 YENEEA. This CDR3 is 16 amino acids long. CDR3 coding DNA: TGTGCCAGCAGCTTAGGTGTACGGCTTATGAACACTGAAGCTTTCTTT. Amino acid sequence: CASSLGVRLMNTEAFF.

V usage is TRBV27 and J usage is TRBJ1-1; TRBD1 matches at 7 bases. This CDR3 comprises 13 residues. V lost 2 bases, J lost 12 bases, and 9 bases stayed unmatched. CDR1 and CDR2 from the germline V gene are MNHEY and SMNVEV (reference sequence). The CDR3 is CASSLTRDSRTFF. CDR3 nucleotides: TGTGCCAGCAGTTTAACCCGGGACAGTAGAACTTTCTTT.

As for this clone: This sample includes further DNA sequences coding for the same CDR3. V usage is TRBV5-1 and J usage is TRBJ1-1; no firm D call. The V end lost 6 bases, the J end lost 2 bases, and 14 bases lay between the germline ends. Looked up from germline, CDR1 is SGHRS and CDR2 is YFSETQ. This CDR3 has 14 residues. The CDR3 DNA sequence: TGCGCCAGCAAGGAGGCAGCGGTAAACACTGAAGCTTTCTTT. Amino acids: CASKEAAVNTEAFF. Filled out from reference TRBV5-1 and TRBJ1-1, the complete variable domain reads KAGVTQTPRYLIKTRGQQVTLSCSPISGHRSVSWYQQTPGQGLQFLFEYFSETQRNKGNFPGRFSGRQFSNSRSEMNVSTLELGDSALYLCASKEAAVNTEAFFGQGTRLTVV.

This chain links TRBV11-2 with TRBJ1-5; D gene ambiguous. The V end was cut by 5 bases, the J end by 5 bases, with 10 bases between. The CDR3 has 13 amino acids. Germline V lookup: CDR1 SGHAT, CDR2 FQNNGV. The CDR3 DNA is TGTGCCAGCAGCCCTTCAGCTTATCAGCCCCAGCATTTT. This gives the protein CASSPSAYQPQHF.

This sequence joins TRBV2 and TRBJ2-5; 7 bases match TRBD2. CDR1 is SNHLY and CDR2 is FYNNEI in the germline V gene. V was pared by 4 bases and J by 4 bases, with 3 bases of the junction left unmatched. The CDR3 consists of 13 residues. CDR3 loop: CASSGTSLETQYF. The CDR3 bases are TGTGCCAGCAGTGGGACTAGTTTAGAGACCCAGTACTTC.